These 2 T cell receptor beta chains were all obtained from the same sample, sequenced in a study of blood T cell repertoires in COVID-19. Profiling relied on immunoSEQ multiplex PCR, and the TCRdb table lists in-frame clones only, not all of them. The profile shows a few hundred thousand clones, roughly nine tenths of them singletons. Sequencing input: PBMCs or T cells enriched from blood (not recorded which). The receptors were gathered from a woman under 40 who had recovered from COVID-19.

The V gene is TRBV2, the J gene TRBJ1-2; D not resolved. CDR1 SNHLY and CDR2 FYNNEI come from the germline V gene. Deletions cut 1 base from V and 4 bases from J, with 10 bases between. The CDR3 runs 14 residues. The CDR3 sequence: CASSEVDTPYGYTF. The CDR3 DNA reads TGTGCCAGCAGTGAAGTTGACACTCCCTATGGCTACACCTTC.

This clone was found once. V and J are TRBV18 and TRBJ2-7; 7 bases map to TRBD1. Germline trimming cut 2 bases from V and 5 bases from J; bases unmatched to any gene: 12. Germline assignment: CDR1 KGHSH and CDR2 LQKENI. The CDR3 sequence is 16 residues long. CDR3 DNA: TGTGCCAGCTCACCAGACGGCTACAGGGGAATGGACGAGCAGTACTTC. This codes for CASSPDGYRGMDEQYF.